This TCR beta chain emerged from a study of PD-1 blockade in classical Hodgkin lymphoma. Produced via immunoSEQ multiplex PCR; TCRdb's table is partial and in-frame only. The table lists 13,000 or so clones, more than 75% of them singletons. The CDR3 length is 14 residues. V shed 6 bases, J shed 2 bases, and the junction held 5 bases outside the gene matches. Germline V CDR1 and CDR2: MDHEN, SYDVKM. Exposure to brentuximab vedotin varied, and each patient had relapsed following autologous stem cell transplantation. The sequencing here drew on peripheral blood mononuclear cells (PBMCs), taken at baseline. This clonotype was sampled from a human donor with classical Hodgkin lymphoma. The chain recombines TRBV28 with TRBJ2-7; 9 positions agree with TRBD1. The CDR3: CASSPRDRAYEQYF. The CDR3 DNA follows: TGTGCCAGCAGCCCCCGGGACAGGGCCTACGAGCAGTACTTC.